The rows below give T cell receptor beta chains drawn from one sample of a study of PD-1 blockade in classical Hodgkin lymphoma. Profiling relied on immunoSEQ multiplex PCR, and the TCRdb table lists in-frame clones only, not all of them. The table has 50,000 or so clones, 90% seen once. The specimen comprised peripheral blood mononuclear cells (PBMCs), sampled before the fourth cycle of nivolumab. The receptor set was obtained from a human donor with classical Hodgkin lymphoma. The CDR3 runs from the conserved cysteine through the conserved F or W. A D gene is named only where the DNA matches it firmly. Clone size is not always given. Where it is, it says once, few, many or a class for expanded clones.

V gene	clone size	J gene	D gene	CDR3 DNA	CDR3 protein
TRBV6-1	.	TRBJ1-5	.	TGTGCCAGTGGGGGAGGGTGGGTTGATCAGCCCCAGCATTTT	CASGGGWVDQPQHF
TRBV6-6	.	TRBJ2-7	TRBD2	TGTGCCAGCAGTTACGGAGGAGCGGGAGCCTACGAGCAGTACTTC	CASSYGGAGAYEQYF
TRBV9	.	TRBJ1-1	.	TGTGCCAGCAGCGGATATACAGAGAGCCGGAACACTGAAGCTTTCTTT	CASSGYTESRNTEAFF
TRBV28	.	TRBJ2-7	.	TGTGCCAGCAGTTTATATAGCGAGCAGTACTTC	CASSLYSEQYF
TRBV4-1	few	TRBJ1-3	.	TGCGCCAGCAGCCAAATTCCCGGACCCCACTCTGGAAACACCATATATTTT	CASSQIPGPHSGNTIYF
TRBV30	.	TRBJ1-1	.	TGTGCCTGGAGTGCTGGAGGGAACACTGAAGCTTTCTTT	CAWSAGGNTEAFF
TRBV19	once	TRBJ2-1	TRBD2	TGTGCCAGTAGTGTCCGACTAGCGGGTGTCTCCTCCTACAATGAGCAGTTCTTC	CASSVRLAGVSSYNEQFF
TRBV6-5	.	TRBJ2-7	.	TGTGCCAGCAGCCGTAGTATTCCCTACGAGCAGTACTTC	CASSRSIPYEQYF
TRBV6-5	.	TRBJ2-7	TRBD2	TGTGCCAGCAGTTACGGACTAGCGCCTTCCTACGAGCAGTACTTC	CASSYGLAPSYEQYF
TRBV27	.	TRBJ2-1	.	TGTGCCAGCAGTTTTTATTCTGCCGGTGAGCAGTTCTTC	CASSFYSAGEQFF
TRBV30	.	TRBJ1-2	.	TGTGCCTGGAACCGACAGACATATGGCTACACCTTC	CAWNRQTYGYTF
TRBV5-6	.	TRBJ1-2	.	TGTGCCAGCAGCTCGGTAAATCTCTATGGCTACACCTTC	CASSSVNLYGYTF
TRBV5-4	.	TRBJ2-3	TRBD2	TGTGCCAGCAGCTCGGCGGGACTAGTCACAGATACGCAGTATTTT	CASSSAGLVTDTQYF
TRBV6-5	.	TRBJ2-7	TRBD2	TGTGCCAGCAGTTATTTAGCGGGAAGGGGCGAGCAGTACTTC	CASSYLAGRGEQYF
TRBV6-5	.	TRBJ1-3	.	TGTGCCAGCAGTTACTCTGAGACGGGCGGAAACACCATATATTTT	CASSYSETGGNTIYF
TRBV6-6	.	TRBJ2-1	.	TGTGCCAGCTACTCCTACAATGAGCAGTTCTTC	CASYSYNEQFF
TRBV10-3	.	TRBJ2-7	TRBD2	TGTGCCATCAGTGAGTCGTTTGGACTAGCGGGAGGGGTCGTCTACGAGCAGTACTTC	CAISESFGLAGGVVYEQYF
TRBV19	.	TRBJ2-2	.	TGTGCCAGTAGTACTTCAAATACCGGGGAGCTGTTTTTT	CASSTSNTGELFF
TRBV11-3	.	TRBJ2-5	.	TGTGCCAGCAGCTTAGTTTCTAGTCCAGAGACCCAGTACTTC	CASSLVSSPETQYF
TRBV29-1	.	TRBJ2-7	.	TGCAGCGTAGTATCAGGAATACGGCTATACGAGCAGTACTTC	CSVVSGIRLYEQYF
TRBV5-1	once	TRBJ1-3	.	TGCGCCAGCAGCTTTTTGGGGGCGAGTGGAAACACCATATATTTT	CASSFLGASGNTIYF
TRBV9	few	TRBJ1-1	.	TGTGCCAGCAGCGGACAGACGAACACTGAAGCTTTCTTT	CASSGQTNTEAFF
TRBV7-8	.	TRBJ2-7	TRBD1	TGTGCCAGCAGCTCAACTGGGACAGTTCCGGGGTACGAGCAGTACTTC	CASSSTGTVPGYEQYF
TRBV5-1	.	TRBJ1-5	TRBD1	TGCGCCAGCAGCTTGGTGGGACAGGGGGAGCCCCAGCATTTT	CASSLVGQGEPQHF
TRBV11-3	.	TRBJ2-1	TRBD2	TGTGCCAGCAGCTTAGATGGTCCGGCGGGAGACTCCTACAATGAGCAGTTCTTC	CASSLDGPAGDSYNEQFF
TRBV7-3	.	TRBJ2-1	TRBD2	TGTGCCAGCAGCTTATATGCGGGAGGGAATGAGCAGTTCTTC	CASSLYAGGNEQFF
TRBV5-1	.	TRBJ1-2	TRBD1	TGCGCCAGCAGCCGGGACAGGGTGGGATATGGCTACACCTTC	CASSRDRVGYGYTF
TRBV11-2	.	TRBJ2-2	.	TGTGCCAGCAGCTTAGATCGAGTAGTACCGGAGCTGTTTTTT	CASSLDRVVPELFF
TRBV7-3	.	TRBJ2-1	TRBD2	TGTGCCAGCAGCCGGGGACTAGCGGGAAACAATGAGCAGTTCTTC	CASSRGLAGNNEQFF
TRBV28	.	TRBJ2-7	.	TGTGCCAGCAGTTTCACTGTCTACGAGCAGTACTTC	CASSFTVYEQYF
TRBV6-1	once	TRBJ2-1	TRBD1	TGTGCCAGCAGTGAAGTGGTATCACGACAGGGGGGGTTCTTC	CASSEVVSRQGGFF
TRBV4-1	.	TRBJ2-3	.	TGCGCCAGCAGCCGGACTAGGCCAGGGGGGGGTACAGATACGCAGTATTTT	CASSRTRPGGGTDTQYF
TRBV5-5	.	TRBJ2-2	TRBD2	TGTGCCAGCAGCTTGGTGCGGGGTAGCGGGAGGATTATGCACACCGGGGAGCTGTTTTTT	CASSLVRGSGRIMHTGELFF
TRBV28	.	TRBJ2-1	.	TGTGCCAGCAGATTAAGGGAGGGGGCCGATGAGCAGTTCTTC	CASRLREGADEQFF
TRBV1	.	TRBJ1-2	.	TGCACCAGCAGCCAAGGAGCCCCTAACTATGGCTACACCTTC	CTSSQGAPNYGYTF
TRBV6-1	once	TRBJ1-3	.	TGTGCCAGCAGTGAGCTCTCTGGAAACACCATATATTTT	CASSELSGNTIYF
TRBV2	.	TRBJ1-5	.	TGTGCCCAAGGGAGCAGCAATCAGCCCCAGCATTTT	CAQGSSNQPQHF
TRBV5-4	.	TRBJ1-2	.	TGTGCCAGCAGCTTGGGGACGGTGAACGTATATGGCTACACCTTC	CASSLGTVNVYGYTF
TRBV5-1	.	TRBJ1-1	.	TGCGCCAGCAGCTTGGACGTTGCAGTGAACACTGAAGCTTTCTTT	CASSLDVAVNTEAFF